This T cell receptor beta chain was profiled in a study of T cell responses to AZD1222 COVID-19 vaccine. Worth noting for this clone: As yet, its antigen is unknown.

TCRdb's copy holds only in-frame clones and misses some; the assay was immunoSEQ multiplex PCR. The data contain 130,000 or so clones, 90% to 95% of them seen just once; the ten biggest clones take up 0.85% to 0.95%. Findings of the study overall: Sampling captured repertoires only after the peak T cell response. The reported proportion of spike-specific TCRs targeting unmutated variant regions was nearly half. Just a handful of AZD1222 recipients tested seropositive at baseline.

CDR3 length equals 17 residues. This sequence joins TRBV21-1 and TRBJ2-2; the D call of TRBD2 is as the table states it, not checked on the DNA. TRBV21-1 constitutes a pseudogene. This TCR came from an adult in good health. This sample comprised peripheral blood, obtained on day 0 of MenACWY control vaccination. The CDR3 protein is CASSKTSGRAPTGELFF. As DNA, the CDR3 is TGTGCCAGCAGCAAGACTAGCGGGAGGGCCCCGACCGGGGAGCTGTTTTTT.